The T cell receptor (beta chain) described here comes from a study of T-cell memory formation after mild COVID-19 (dated by TCRdb to 2020 to 2022). Describing the broader study: TCR sequence clusters from the two donors were largely donor specific. Longitudinal TCRalpha and TCRbeta repertoire sequencing tracked T-cell clones expanding and contracting after mild COVID-19 in a couple of donors. The cohort was made up of two young adult volunteers, one female and one male, who were previously healthy. Results the study describes overall, beyond this receptor: The study included only a couple of mild cases, and larger cohorts that include severe cases with pre-infection samples were judged to be necessary. Balanced CD4/CD8 phenotypes were observed for clones contracting from day 15 to 85, whereas a bias towards CD4+ was observed for a second wave of clones expanding from day 15 to 37. Whether the second-wave clones peaking on day 37 were SARS-CoV-2 specific was not confirmed. Some responding clones were detected in pre-infection memory, suggesting pre-existing cross-reactive memory T cells joined the SARS-CoV-2 response. Contracting CD4+ clones turned up mainly in the CM and EM memory subsets, whereas EMRA was where CD8+ clones were enriched.

The table lists this clonotype with a few counts. Its binding antigen is unknown. There are no base qualities to consult, and no much larger clone falls within one base. PBMCs were isolated by Ficoll-Paque density gradient centrifugation. The V and J ends are trimmed by 1 base and 0 bases, leaving 12 bases between them. CDR1 and CDR2, looked up from the germline V gene, are LGHNA and YNFKEQ. CDR3 length: 16 amino acids, cysteine to phenylalanine. The entry retains the CDR3 DNA only, 48 bases that are in frame from base 1. TCRdb shows the sequencer as Illumina NovaSeq 6000. Using 5'RACE with constant-segment primers, TCRalpha and TCRbeta cDNA libraries were constructed, with sample barcodes and unique molecular identifiers added in the process. RNA was extracted from every sample with Trizol reagent. The libraries were amplified in two PCR steps, and the second step added a second sample barcode and Illumina TruSeq adapters. Libraries were sequenced on an Illumina NovaSeq with 2 x 150 bp paired-end reads. Per the authors' processing: With migec v1.2.7, reads were demultiplexed and then collapsed into UMI-guided consensus sequences. Using mixcr v2.1.11, the UMI consensuses were aligned to TRA and TRB V and J templates and assembled into clonotypes. A clonotype was counted as expanded or contracted only if both edgeR and NoisET called the change significant, with noise models trained on biological replicates. For edgeR calls, the cutoffs were a false discovery rate-adjusted p below 0.01 and a log2 fold-change threshold of 1. As an exploratory analysis of dynamics, max-normalized trajectories of the 1000 most abundant clonotypes were examined by PCA with hierarchical clustering. Each responding clone was given a CD4 or CD8 phenotype based on the CD4+ and CD8+ repertoires, which had been sequenced separately. In-frame beta chains were kept once TCRdb had trimmed the public reads at Q25 with fastp and called clones with MiXCR. One record per CDR3 amino acid sequence lists the most common genes and DNA. The V and J calls reflect TCRdb's pipeline rather than the authors' work. The sample profile shows about 340,000 distinct CDR3 sequences; 15% of them were found once. The ten top clones hold 20% to 25% of the sample.

This TCR was sampled from a man in his late teens or twenties who had mild COVID-19 (a few samples of this study predate the infection). The sample titles of this study are shuffled in the database, so cell type and time point are left out; the donor was told from shared clones. The sample consisted of PBMCs or a T cell subset sorted from them (not recorded which). The sequence links TRBV4-2 to TRBJ1-1; TRBD1 is possibly the D segment (6 matching bases). The DNA is TGTGCCAGCAGCCAAGCGACAGGCCAGTTGAACACTGAAGCTTTCTTT. Its product reads: CASSQATGQLNTEAFF.